The 9 T cell receptor beta chains reported below all come from one sample, sequenced in a study of blood T cells in healthy people across ages. Sample-barcoded 5' priming and a J-beta primer mix drove a second PCR of about 6 to 12 cycles. TCRdb reanalysed the 5' RACE reads using MiXCR and keeps one entry per CDR3 protein. The top ten hold under 30% of the sample, which has some 780,000 distinct CDR3 sequences, roughly 56% seen once. Sequencing was carried out using blood. The receptors were sampled from a man aged 40-49 years in good health.

The gene calls are TRBV11-1 and TRBJ2-3; D might be TRBD1 (6 bases). CDR1 and CDR2 from the germline V gene are SGHAT and FQDESV (reference sequence). V lost 5 bases and J lost 4, with 19 bases in between. CDR3 length: 16 amino acids. The DNA for the CDR3 is TGTGCCAGCAGCCTCGGGGCGGGCAGGGGACCAGATACGCAGTATTTT. Translating gives CASSLGAGRGPDTQYF. The full variable domain, with the rest looked up from reference TRBV11-1 and TRBJ2-3, is EAEVAQSPRYKITEKSQAVAFWCDPISGHATLYWYRQILGQGPELLVQFQDESVVDDSQLPKDRFSAERLKGVDSTLKIQPAELGDSAMYLCASSLGAGRGPDTQYFGPGTRLTVL.

The rearrangement links TRBV12-3 or TRBV12-4 to TRBJ2-1, with TRBD1 matching over 9 bases. V was pared by 8 bases and J by 12 bases, with 14 bases of the junction left unmatched. The CDR3 runs to 14 residues. The CDR3 spells CASGRDRAFHGQFF. In DNA, the CDR3 is TGTGCCAGCGGAAGGGACAGGGCCTTCCATGGGCAGTTCTTC.

The rearrangement links TRBV20-1 to TRBJ2-5; no clear D gene. The CDR3 runs 13 residues. Germline CDR1 is DFQATT and CDR2 is SNEGSKA (reference sequence). V lost 5 bases and J 1 base, leaving 11 bases between the germline ends. CDR3 coding DNA: TGCAGTGCTGCTCTCTCAAGCCAAGAGACCCAGTACTTC. Its translation: CSAALSSQETQYF.

This clonotype was seen a handful of times. This sequence joins TRBV12-3 or TRBV12-4 and TRBJ1-5, with no clear D. Trimming cost V 7 bases and J 7 bases, with 14 bases left between them. The CDR3 spans 13 residues. CDR3 sequence (DNA): TGTGCCAGCACCTCCGAGGTAGACCAGCCCCAGCATTTT. Its protein is CASTSEVDQPQHF.

The chain links TRBV12-3 or TRBV12-4 to TRBJ2-1; 8 bases are a match to TRBD1. TRBJ2-7 matches the DNA end more closely, so the J call is doubtful. The CDR3 extends over 13 amino acids. CDR3 sequence (DNA): TGTGCCAGCAGTTTAGCAGACAGGGGCGAGCAGTACTTC. This translates into CASSLADRGEQYF.

In this sample, this clonotype turned up a few times. The chain carries TRBV29-1 and TRBJ2-3, with D unclear. The CDR3 is 16 residues long. Germline-derived CDR1 and CDR2 are SQVTM and ANQGSEA. Deletions cut 4 bases from V and 0 bases from J, with 17 bases between. CDR3 nucleotide sequence: TGCAGCGTTGTCTTTCTTCGGGCAGCTAGCACAGATACGCAGTATTTT. Its translation: CSVVFLRAASTDTQYF.

The chain combines TRBV7-8 with TRBJ2-6; D is possibly TRBD1 or TRBD2 (5 bases each). V lost 5 bases and J lost 0, with 11 bases in between. CDR1 is SGHVS, CDR2 FQNEAQ, per germline. The CDR3 is made up of 16 amino acids. The CDR3 spells CASSRGTASGANVLTF. Written as DNA, the CDR3 is TGTGCCAGCAGCCGTGGGACCGCCTCTGGGGCCAACGTCCTGACTTTC.

This chain uses TRBV14 with TRBJ2-5; D gene ambiguous. The J call is in doubt because the DNA end fits TRBJ2-7 better. Germline V gene data show CDR1 as SGHDN and CDR2 as FVKESK. This CDR3 comprises 13 residues. The CDR3 is CASSQAGFHEQYF. The CDR3 DNA reads TGTGCCAGCAGCCAAGCGGGTTTCCACGAGCAGTACTTC.

As regards this clonotype: At one end the junction does not follow the germline gene, possibly because of a read error. The genes are TRBV7-8 and TRBJ2-7; tentative D call: TRBD1 (6 bases). The germline V gene encodes CDR1 SGHVS and CDR2 FQNEAQ. The CDR3 length is 13 residues. CDR3 in amino acids: CTSNRDPIYEQYF. CDR3 bases: TGTACCAGCAACAGGGACCCAATCTACGAGCAGTACTTC.